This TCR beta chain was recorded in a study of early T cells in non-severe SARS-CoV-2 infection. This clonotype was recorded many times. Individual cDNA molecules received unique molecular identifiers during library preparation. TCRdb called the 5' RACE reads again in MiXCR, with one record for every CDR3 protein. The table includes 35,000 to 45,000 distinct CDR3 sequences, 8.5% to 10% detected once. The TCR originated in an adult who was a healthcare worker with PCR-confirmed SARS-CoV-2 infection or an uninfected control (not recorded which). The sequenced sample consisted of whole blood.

The CDR3 nucleotides are TGTGCCAGCAGCCACGGTAGGGGCAATTCACCCCTCCACTTT. This codes for CASSHGRGNSPLHF. The J gene is TRBJ1-6, the V gene TRBV3-1, with D perhaps matching TRBD1 (5 bases). V lost 3 bases, J lost 7 bases, and 10 bases lay in between. CDR1 is LGHDT, CDR2 YNNKEL, per germline (reference sequence). The CDR3 totals 14 residues.